This section outlines one TCR beta chain sequence together with its context. This entry comes from a study of blood T cell repertoires in COVID-19. About the research overall: The analysed material was cDNA or gDNA that came from T cells, B-cell-depleted T cells, or PBMCs.

Authors' methods: Estimates of nucleated cell counts were drawn from the amplification of reference gene primers. The assay was immunoSEQ multiplex PCR, and TCRdb's table has in-frame clones only and misses some. V and J calls and clone size are given by that table; D and trimming were obtained from the DNA. This sample has fewer than 110,000 clones, with roughly 87% found just once. This CDR3 is 12 amino acids long. The germline V and J ends were trimmed by 8 bases and 6 bases, with 13 bases remaining between them. The chain uses TRBV23-1 and TRBJ2-5; maybe TRBD1 (6 bases). TRBV23-1 is treated as an ORF (open reading frame) with a function not yet certain. Sequencing was done on a sample of peripheral blood. The clonotype originates from a woman aged 80 or over in a cohort sampled during active COVID-19. CDR3 coding DNA: TGCGCCAGCCTTAACAGGGCGAAGACCCAGTACTTC. This encodes CASLNRAKTQYF.